This T cell receptor beta chain comes out of a study of T-cell memory formation after mild COVID-19. This clonotype was observed a few times. Germline V CDR1 and CDR2: MGHDK, SYGVNS. V was shortened by 2 bases and J by 9 bases, with 11 bases between the two germline ends. The CDR3 spans 13 residues. TCRdb re-called the 5' RACE reads through MiXCR, storing one row per CDR3 protein. The sample contains roughly 480,000 distinct CDR3 sequences, 20% to 30% of which appear only once. The genes are TRBV25-1 and TRBJ2-4; D not resolved. The receptor was derived from an adult woman who had mild COVID-19 (a few samples of this study predate the infection). Cell type and time point are not known. Material: PBMCs or a T cell subset sorted from them (not recorded which). Written as DNA, the CDR3 is TGTGCCAGCAGTGAACAGACTGTTGGCATTCAGTACTTC. Its protein product is CASSEQTVGIQYF. The full variable domain, its missing parts supplied by reference TRBV25-1 and TRBJ2-4, is EADIYQTPRYLVIGTGKKITLECSQTMGHDKMYWYQQDPGMELHLIHYSYGVNSTEKGDLSSESTVSRIRTEHFPLTLESARPSHTSQYLCASSEQTVGIQYFGAGTRLSVL.